This TCR beta chain emerged from a study of cytomegalovirus exposure and HLA in healthy donors (TCRdb year 2017). The study in broad terms: An earlier analysis of approximately 640 of the donors reported roughly 270 Gb of sequence data and roughly 100 million unique TCR beta sequences from 150 million to 200 million T cells. An early release that covered roughly 600 HLA-typed donors contained about 300 gigabases of sequencing data and some 87 million unique TCR sequences. Of the roughly 400 genotyped donors, 75% to 85% were placed in the genetic ancestry cluster associated with self-reported Caucasian donors. The study was designed to test whether signatures of past pathogen exposure could be identified by cataloging public T cell receptors. The T cell repertoires of 666 subjects were profiled by immunosequencing and related to cytomegalovirus serostatus. Besides the first cohort of more than 650 subjects, a separate validation cohort made up of over a hundred different subjects was used. To predict cytomegalovirus infection status, the study brought together high-throughput TCR immunosequencing, statistical association of individual TCRs with disease status, and machine learning. A later analysis re-analyzed previously published TCR beta repertoires from several hundred donors and added high-resolution HLA genotyping to study TCR occurrence patterns. In the later analysis, no new phenotypic data were used to find candidate immune exposures; instead, reliance was placed on TCR beta sequences and their occurrence across donors. An earlier analysis of approximately 630 of the donors applied high-throughput TCR beta sequencing to assess whether each TCR beta V gene segment acted as functional or pseudogenic. Alongside the repertoire data, information on donor age, sex, ethnicity and CMV serostatus was compiled. A later genetic analysis took genome-wide SNP genotypes for about three fifths of the roughly 670 donors and used that subset as a discovery cohort. Every discovery cohort repertoire had been produced on one sequencing platform. Both class I and class II loci were covered by HLA typing, at four-digit resolution. The number of typed donors differed by locus: 629-630 for A, B, C, DRB1 and DQB1; 522 for DQA1; approximately 600 for DPA1; and 400 to 480 for DPB1. Because of strong linkage in the cohort, 4 to 6 DR-DQ haplotypes were treated as single units for association and clustering. Among some 400 genotyped donors of the cohort, an average of 235,054 unique TCR beta nucleotide sequences were sequenced per donor, around 20% of them non-productive.

Libraries were made using the immunoSEQ multiplex PCR assay. For the multiplex PCR, a mixture combining 60 forward primers for TCR Vbeta segments and 13 reverse primers for TCR Jbeta segments was used. The CDR3 region of rearranged TCR beta genes was amplified from genomic DNA with a multiplex PCR assay. The amplified TCR beta libraries were sequenced on the Illumina HiSeq System as 87-base-pair reads. The original pipeline was this. A later analysis tallied 80 million to 95 million unique TCR beta chains across the approximately 670 repertoires, and about 10 million of those chains were shared by two or more donors. To remove PCR and sequencing errors, raw reads were error-corrected and collapsed into unique sequences using a nearest-neighbor algorithm that merged closely related sequences. Alignment of CDR3 sequences to IMGT reference sequences was used to assign V, D and J gene segments. For a sequence to be retained, a match of at least six nucleotides was required to both a V gene segment and a J gene segment. Rearrangements were called productive when the CDR3 lacked stop codons and stayed in frame with V and J; all others were non-productive. CDR3 was defined by IMGT convention, running from the second conserved V-encoded cysteine to the conserved J-encoded phenylalanine. In an earlier analysis of more than 550 of the donors, sequences lacking an unambiguous match to a single V gene segment were excluded. An earlier analysis of a few hundred of the donors called V segments functional above 56.7% productive rearrangements and segregating when the between-donor standard deviation exceeded 5%. A statistical classification framework was built to diagnose cytomegalovirus status from the catalog of TCR beta chain sequences. In a later analysis, TCR nucleotide sequences were compared against IMGT/GENE-DB human TR gene sequences so that V and J genes could be assigned. In a later analysis, CDR3 sequences and most-parsimonious VDJ recombination scenarios were assigned using the TCRdist pipeline. A later analysis defined each TCR beta chain by its CDR3 amino acid sequence plus V-gene family, and excluded reads lacking a unique V-gene family. As a way to deal with suspected cross-contamination and a sequencing artifact, a later analysis dropped under 600 nucleotide sequences that were highly shared and had low generation probability. A later analysis calculated a clonal expansion index for each public chain from normalized within-repertoire ranks of inferred template counts. Generation probabilities in a later analysis came from a VDJ recombination model fitted to out-of-frame rearrangements, and those results were checked against IGoR. In a later analysis, TCR-TCR, TCR-HLA and TCR-CMV co-occurrence was scored with hypergeometric tests, and a repertoire-size bias correction was applied to TCR pairs. In a later analysis, false discovery rates were estimated by permuting HLA or CMV assignments 20 times. In a later analysis, co-occurring TCRs were grouped using DBSCAN, and TCRdist sequence similarity was added for clustering within HLA-allele-positive subsets. For co-occurrence clustering, repertoires with fewer than 30,000 or more than 120,000 public chains were excluded, along with a handful of repertoires with anomalous nucleotide sharing. TCRdb retrieved this table from immuneACCESS and kept in-frame rearrangements only. Not all clones are present; in checked studies, unresolved V genes account for under half, and no reason is known for the remainder. That table furnishes V, J and clone size, whereas the DNA furnished D and trimming. This sample holds some 200,000 clones; approximately 79% were observed only once. About 1.7% of the sample comes from the top ten.

The paper as a whole reports these results and caveats: A later genetic analysis associated a missense DCLRE1C variant with V-gene and J-gene trimming of TCR beta chains, and an independent cohort replicated the association. Compared with equally common non-associated chains, HLA-associated TCR beta chains in a later analysis were more clonally expanded and had lower generation probabilities. A total of roughly 160 TCR beta chains were listed by the study as associated with cytomegalovirus. When HLA alleles, especially DR and DQ, strongly co-occurred, attributing TCR associations to individual alleles was difficult. In a later analysis, some 18,000 TCR beta sequences were associated with specific HLA alleles at a false discovery rate of 0.05. A later genetic analysis reported fewer N-insertions in productive TCRs among donors in an Asian-associated ancestry cluster than the roughly 640-donor mean. Presence/absence analyses assumed roughly uniform sequencing depth across donors, an assumption that may not hold. Most TCR sequences were observed very rarely across donors, whereas some public TCRs were present in many individuals. In a later analysis, TCR association rates were found to vary across HLA loci, with the most associated TCRs seen for DRB1 alleles and the fewest for HLA-C alleles. According to a later analysis, most CMV-associated TCR beta chains appeared to be HLA-restricted, and the HLA associations seemed to be driven largely by CMV exposure. According to a later analysis, parvovirus B19, influenza, CMV and Epstein-Barr virus appeared linked to several top co-occurrence clusters. In an earlier analysis of about 600 of the donors, most TCR beta V segments appeared in productive rearrangements about 87% or about 30% of the time, broadly matching IMGT annotations. CMV serostatus was the only immune exposure information available for the cohort. A cluster of highly shared sequence variants was judged likely to be a technical artifact of the sequencing pipeline. Because counts were too low, about 15 rarely observed V segments, including chromosome 9 orphons, were left out of the earlier analysis of about 500 of the donors. Because HLA typing was unavailable for some donors at each locus, only the typed subset was used in association tests. A further reported finding was that TCR beta sequences accurately predicted the HLA-A and HLA-B alleles for most subjects in the first cohort. It was suggested by the authors that the approach could potentially be generalized to other disease states and immunological phenotypes. In vitro tests confirmed that a few of the cytomegalovirus-associated TCR beta chains recognize cytomegalovirus antigens. Correlated functional status among segregating V segments might be attributable to linkage disequilibrium, but an unknown experimental factor could not be ruled out. In both the original and validation cohorts, the classifier was reported to diagnose cytomegalovirus status with high specificity and sensitivity. The cohort was sequenced for TCR beta chains only, and without alpha or paired-chain data the features that could be detected were limited.

In total, just over 650 healthy bone marrow donors made up the cohort. All cohort members were sampled while nominally healthy, although unrecorded immune exposures were likely present. The donor tested CMV seronegative and was one of the 352 seronegative cohort members. A peripheral blood sample was provided by each donor, and peripheral blood mononuclear cells were used for TCR beta sequencing. Genomic DNA was extracted from the blood cell samples with the Qiagen DNeasy Blood Extraction Kit. Of note for this clone: This clone's antigen is unknown. It has no much larger one-base neighbor in the sample; base qualities were not kept.

The receptor was derived from a man aged 50 or older in good health and CMV-seronegative. Input material: PBMCs.

The CDR3 protein: CASSRRLAGGSTGELFF. The DNA sequence reads TGTGCCAGCAGCCGCCGACTAGCGGGAGGGAGCACCGGGGAGCTGTTTTTT. Recombination linked TRBV4-2 to TRBJ2-2; 14 central bases correspond to TRBD2. From the germline V gene, CDR1 is LGHNA and CDR2 is YNFKEQ. The cysteine opens and the phenylalanine closes a CDR3 of 17 amino acids. Only CDR3 DNA remains: 51 bases, in frame from the first base. Relative to germline, V is missing 4 bases and J is missing 4 bases, with 5 bases of the junction outside any gene match.